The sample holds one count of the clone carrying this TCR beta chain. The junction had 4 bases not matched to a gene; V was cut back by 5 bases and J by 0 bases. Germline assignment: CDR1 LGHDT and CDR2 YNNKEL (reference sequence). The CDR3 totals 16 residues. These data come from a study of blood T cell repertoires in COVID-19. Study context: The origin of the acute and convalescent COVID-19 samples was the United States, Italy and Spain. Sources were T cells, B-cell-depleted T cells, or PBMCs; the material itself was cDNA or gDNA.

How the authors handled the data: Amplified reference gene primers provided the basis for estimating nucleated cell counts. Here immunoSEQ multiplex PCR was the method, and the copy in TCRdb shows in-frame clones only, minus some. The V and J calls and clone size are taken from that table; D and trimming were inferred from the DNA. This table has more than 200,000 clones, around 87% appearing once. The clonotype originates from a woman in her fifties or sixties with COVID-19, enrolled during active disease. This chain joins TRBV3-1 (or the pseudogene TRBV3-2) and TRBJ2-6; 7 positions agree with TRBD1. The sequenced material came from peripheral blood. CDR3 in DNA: TGTGCCAGCAGCGGACGGACAGGCTCTGGGGCCAACGTCCTGACTTTC. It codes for CASSGRTGSGANVLTF.